This entry concerns a single T cell receptor beta chain. This record belongs to a study of blood T cell repertoires in COVID-19. Across the whole study: Sample material is recorded as cDNA or gDNA derived from T cells, B-cell-depleted T cells, or PBMCs.

The ends lost 3 bases at V and 0 bases at J; junction bases unmatched: 4. The CDR3 spans 15 residues. Germline CDR1 and CDR2: MNHNS and SASEGT. Per the original data handling: Estimates of nucleated cell counts were drawn from the amplification of reference gene primers. Libraries were prepared by immunoSEQ multiplex PCR; TCRdb keeps only in-frame clonotypes and omits some of them. Clonal size and the V and J genes are those of that table, whereas D and trimming came from the DNA. Of approximately 150,000 clones listed, approximately 90% are singletons. Source material: peripheral blood. The V call is TRBV6-1, the J call TRBJ1-1; 7 nucleotides align to TRBD1. The sequence derives from a man aged 50 to 59 who had recovered from COVID-19. The CDR3 DNA reads as TGTGCCAGCAGTGATGGTACAGGGGTGAACACTGAAGCTTTCTTT. It is translated as CASSDGTGVNTEAFF.